These T cell receptor beta chains were read from a single sample in a study of CD8 T cells in Susac syndrome. TCRdb used MiXCR to reprocess the immunoSEQ multiplex PCR reads, holding one entry per CDR3 protein. The data contain about 300,000 distinct CDR3 sequences, about 82% of them singletons. Sequences were obtained from CD8+ T cells from PBMCs. Receptor source: a human donor with multiple sclerosis. Each CDR3 is given with its conserved first and last residue. D genes are given only for firm matches. Expanded clones are given a class, and other clones once, few, many or no size at all.

>-|TRBJ2-5|-|TRBV19
CASSIPEGETQYF
TGTGCCAGTAGTATACCGGAGGGAGAGACCCAGTACTTC
>-|TRBJ1-5|-|TRBV28
CASSSSTVPNQPQHF
-
>-|TRBJ2-7|-|TRBV11-2
CASREGVYEQYF
TGTGCCAGCAGGGAGGGAGTTTACGAGCAGTACTTC
>-|TRBJ2-7|TRBD2|TRBV27
CASSSGLAGGYQYF
TGTGCCAGCAGTTCTGGACTAGCGGGAGGCTATCAGTACTTT
>-|TRBJ1-1|TRBD1|TRBV7-9
CASSFRGASGNTEAFF
TGTGCCAGCAGCTTCAGGGGGGCTAGTGGGAACACTGAAGCTTTCTTT
>once|TRBJ2-5|TRBD1|TRBV28
CASSLAGGPETQYF
TGTGCCAGCAGTTTGGCAGGGGGCCCGGAGACCCAGTACTTC
>few|TRBJ2-5|TRBD1|TRBV11-2
CASSFLGQGRETQYF
TGTGCCAGCAGCTTCCTGGGACAGGGGAGAGAGACCCAGTACTTC
>-|TRBJ1-2|-|TRBV20-1
CGARGDRYGYTF
TGCGGTGCTAGAGGTGACAGATATGGCTACACCTTC
>-|TRBJ2-7|-|TRBV13
CASSLGGPLEQYF
TGTGCCAGCAGCTTAGGAGGCCCTCTCGAGCAGTACTTC
>once|TRBJ2-3|TRBD1|TRBV6-2/TRBV6-3
CASSPTSGGAGFYRTDTQYF
TGTGCCAGCAGTCCCACTTCAGGGGGCGCGGGATTCTACCGGACAGATACGCAGTATTTT
>-|TRBJ1-3|-|TRBV30
CAWTSTTADIYF
TGTGCCTGGACTTCCACGACCGCGGACATATATTTT
>-|TRBJ2-1|-|TRBV2
CASSDRAPHNEQFF
TGTGCCAGCAGTGATAGGGCTCCCCACAATGAGCAGTTCTTC
>-|TRBJ2-1|TRBD2|TRBV25-1
CASSGPRTSGRLTYYNEQFF
TGTGCCAGCAGTGGCCCCCGGACTAGCGGGAGGCTGACGTATTACAATGAGCAGTTCTTC
>-|TRBJ2-7|TRBD1|TRBV4-1
CASSQAGTGAFTYEQYF
TGCGCCAGCAGCCAAGCCGGGACAGGGGCTTTTACCTACGAGCAGTACTTC
>-|TRBJ2-6|-|TRBV21-1
CASSKCKRQGRPGANVLTF
TGTGCCAGCAGCAAGTGCAAAAGACAGGGGCGACCTGGGGCCAACGTCCTGACTTTC
>few|TRBJ2-7|-|TRBV10-2
CASRGGGTSYEQYF
TGCGCCAGCAGGGGCGGCGGAACGAGCTACGAGCAGTACTTC
>-|TRBJ2-3|-|TRBV4-3
CASSHQGVTDTQYF
TGCGCCAGCAGCCATCAGGGAGTAACAGATACGCAGTATTTT
>-|TRBJ2-1|-|TRBV3-1
CASSQEVADNEQFF
TGTGCCAGCAGCCAAGAGGTAGCGGACAATGAGCAGTTCTTC
>-|TRBJ1-2|-|TRBV15
CATRGVAGYTF
TGTGCCACCCGGGGGGTAGCTGGCTACACCTTC
>-|TRBJ2-7|TRBD2|TRBV27
CASSSRSSGLGYEQYF
TGTGCCAGCAGCTCTCGTTCTAGCGGGCTAGGATACGAGCAGTACTTC
>-|TRBJ2-5|-|TRBV28
CASSIEHFGVQETQYF
TGTGCCAGCAGTATTGAACACTTCGGAGTGCAAGAGACCCAGTACTTC
>-|TRBJ2-3|TRBD2|TRBV6-5
CASSYSAGVSDTQYF
TGTGCCAGCAGTTACTCTGCGGGAGTGTCAGATACGCAGTATTTT
>-|TRBJ2-3|-|TRBV12-3/TRBV12-4
CASSHRFDATDTQYF
TGTGCCAGCAGTCATAGATTCGACGCCACAGATACGCAGTATTTT
>-|TRBJ2-7|-|TRBV9
CASSVGTLSYEQYF
TGTGCCAGCAGCGTCGGGACACTGTCCTACGAGCAGTACTTC
>once|TRBJ2-7|-|TRBV27
CASSPTTLPSHEQYF
TGTGCCAGCAGTCCGACGACACTCCCTTCCCACGAGCAGTACTTC
>once|TRBJ2-3|-|TRBV24-1
CATSDFEWGEDTQYF
TGTGCCACCAGTGATTTCGAGTGGGGGGAGGATACGCAGTATTTT
>-|TRBJ1-1|-|TRBV6-5
CASSYSNTGGINTEAFF
TGTGCCAGCAGTTACTCGAATACGGGGGGAATAAACACTGAAGCTTTCTTT
>few|TRBJ2-4|-|TRBV11-2
CASSLGGRGNIQYF
TGTGCCAGCAGCTTGGGGGGCAGGGGAAACATTCAGTACTTC
>-|TRBJ2-7|TRBD2|TRBV4-3
CASSQGTGTSAYEQYF
TGCGCCAGCAGCCAGGGTACCGGGACTAGTGCCTACGAGCAGTACTTC
>-|TRBJ1-1|-|TRBV11-2
CASSLPLEAFF
TGTGCCAGCAGCTTACCCCTTGAAGCTTTCTTT
>-|TRBJ2-3|-|TRBV6-2/TRBV6-3
CASSYSTSADTQYF
TGTGCCAGCAGTTACTCTACGAGCGCAGATACGCAGTATTTT
>-|TRBJ2-2|TRBD2|TRBV9
CASSVEKRENTGELFF
TGTGCCAGCAGCGTAGAAAAGCGGGAGAACACCGGGGAGCTGTTTTTT
>once|TRBJ1-1|-|TRBV24-1
CATSDIQGTEAFF
TGTGCCACCAGTGACATACAGGGCACTGAAGCTTTCTTT
>-|TRBJ1-1|-|TRBV30
CAWSTQGNTEAFF
TGTGCCTGGAGTACCCAGGGGAACACTGAAGCTTTCTTT
>-|TRBJ2-5|-|TRBV18
CASSPPLIGETQYF
TGTGCCAGCTCACCACCCCTCATCGGGGAGACCCAGTACTTC
>few|TRBJ2-7|-|TRBV6-5
CASSYQGPYEQYF
TGTGCCAGCAGTTACCAGGGGCCCTACGAGCAGTACTTC
>-|TRBJ1-1|-|TRBV4-1
CASSPSGGVRTEAFF
TGCGCCAGCAGCCCCTCGGGGGGGGTTAGGACTGAAGCTTTCTTT
>-|TRBJ2-7|-|TRBV29-1
CSAQGGAYEQYF
TGCAGCGCCCAGGGGGGGGCCTACGAGCAGTACTTC
>-|TRBJ2-3|-|TRBV7-2
CASSFSWGKRTDTQYF
TGTGCCAGCAGTTTTTCCTGGGGAAAAAGGACAGATACGCAGTATTTT
>-|TRBJ1-1|-|TRBV6-1
CASSNPQGKAFF
TGTGCCAGCAGCAACCCACAGGGTAAAGCTTTCTTT
>-|TRBJ1-5|TRBD1|TRBV6-2/TRBV6-3
CASRAFTGTEGQPQHF
TGTGCCAGCAGGGCCTTTACCGGGACAGAAGGTCAGCCCCAGCATTTT
>-|TRBJ2-7|-|TRBV30
CACRTEYEQYF
TGTGCCTGCCGGACAGAGTACGAGCAGTACTTC
>-|TRBJ2-7|TRBD2|TRBV4-3
CASSQLLAYEQYF
TGCGCCAGCAGCCAATTACTAGCGTACGAGCAGTACTTC
>-|TRBJ2-7|TRBD2|TRBV6-2/TRBV6-3
CASRPRLAGGENEQYF
TGTGCCAGCAGACCTCGACTAGCGGGAGGGGAGAACGAGCAGTACTTC
>-|TRBJ2-1|-|TRBV4-3
CASSQFRDGYNEQFF
TGCGCCAGCAGCCAATTCCGGGATGGCTACAATGAGCAGTTCTTC
>-|TRBJ2-7|-|TRBV4-2
CASSQVNRDASVDEQYF
TGTGCCAGCAGCCAAGTGAATAGGGACGCCTCAGTGGACGAGCAGTACTTC
>-|TRBJ1-2|-|TRBV28
CASRIHNGVRYGYTF
TGTGCCAGCAGGATACATAATGGGGTTCGGTATGGCTACACCTTC
>-|TRBJ2-7|TRBD2|TRBV4-3
CASSQEDSGAYEQYF
TGCGCCAGCAGCCAAGAGGATAGCGGGGCCTACGAGCAGTACTTC
>-|TRBJ2-2|-|TRBV4-2
CASSHNTGPTGELFF
TGTGCCAGCAGCCATAACACAGGTCCCACCGGGGAGCTGTTTTTT
>-|TRBJ1-3|-|TRBV9
CASSVASAGGNTIYF
TGTGCCAGCAGCGTAGCTTCGGCCGGAGGAAACACCATATATTTT
>-|TRBJ2-4|-|TRBV13
CASSLAPGWGAKNIQYF
TGTGCCAGCAGCTTAGCCCCAGGGTGGGGGGCCAAAAACATTCAGTACTTC
>-|TRBJ1-1|TRBD1|TRBV25-1
CASSEGTGGITEAFF
TGTGCCAGCAGTGAAGGGACAGGGGGAATCACTGAAGCTTTCTTT
>once|TRBJ1-1|-|TRBV19
CASSIDAGMGTEAFF
TGTGCCAGTAGTATAGACGCGGGGATGGGCACTGAAGCTTTCTTT
>-|TRBJ1-2|TRBD1|TRBV30
CAWSLGQGLGYTF
TGTGCCTGGAGTTTAGGACAGGGACTAGGCTACACCTTC
>-|TRBJ2-7|-|TRBV19
CASSPSGVQTYEQYF
TGTGCCAGTAGCCCTTCGGGAGTACAGACCTACGAGCAGTACTTC
>many|TRBJ1-3|TRBD1|TRBV5-8
CASSFNGQGLNTIYF
TGTGCCAGCAGCTTCAACGGACAGGGATTGAACACCATATATTTT
>-|TRBJ2-1|-|TRBV18
CASSPLTDSYNEQFF
TGTGCCAGCTCACCACTGACAGACTCCTACAATGAGCAGTTCTTC
>-|TRBJ2-1|TRBD2|TRBV28
CASSPNPGLAGYNEQFF
TGTGCCAGCAGCCCTAATCCGGGACTAGCGGGTTACAATGAGCAGTTCTTC
>-|TRBJ1-1|-|TRBV30
CAWSVGSGTEAFF
TGTGCCTGGAGTGTAGGATCGGGCACTGAAGCTTTCTTT
>-|TRBJ2-3|TRBD2|TRBV29-1
CSVEFLVAGAVDTQYF
TGCAGCGTTGAATTCCTGGTAGCGGGAGCGGTAGATACGCAGTATTTT